This T cell receptor (beta chain) was documented in a study of blood T cells in healthy people across ages. Study observations and caveats: The authors considered diversity estimates from one million T cells to be underestimates. Changes in expanded clonotypes were possibly confounded, as the CMV status of donors was unknown.

This CDR3 spans 14 amino acids. V trimming: 0 bases; J trimming: 4 bases; junction bases outside the gene matches: 5. CDR1 DFQATT and CDR2 SNEGSKA come from the germline V gene (reference sequence). The use of a sample-barcoded 5' primer and a J-beta primer mix characterized a second PCR of roughly 6 to 11 cycles. A single record per CDR3 protein comes from TCRdb applying MiXCR to the 5' RACE reads. The sample records 600,000 or so distinct CDR3 sequences, roughly 30% being singletons. Donors ranged from about 6 to 90 years old and were healthy Caucasians in Russia. This clonotype was detected many times. What it recognizes is unknown.

The receptor's source is an elderly woman in good health. V gene TRBV20-1 combines with J gene TRBJ2-7, with 8 bases identical to TRBD1. Specimen: blood. The CDR3 DNA reads as TGCAGTGCTAGAGACCCGGGACAGGTATACGAGCAGTACTTC. Its protein product is CSARDPGQVYEQYF.